This T cell receptor (beta chain) was recovered during a study of post-analysis software for immune sequencing data. The study's findings and limits: TRBV5-6, TRBV5-1 and TRBV20-1 were among five TRBV segments more frequent in patients than controls.

There are a few counts of this clonotype. Its specificity is unknown. Unique molecular identifiers were present in the TCR beta cDNA libraries. TCRdb re-called the PCR reads with MiXCR, one entry per CDR3 protein. Of about 800,000 distinct CDR3 sequences in the sample, roughly 27% were seen once. Per the germline V gene, CDR1 is LGHNA and CDR2 is YSLEER. This CDR3 contains 15 residues. Trimming cost V 1 base and J 7 bases, with 14 bases left between them. The sequence was obtained from a girl between 5 and 17 years old with multiple sclerosis. V and J are TRBV4-3 and TRBJ1-5; D is uncertain. Sequencing was performed on blood. CDR3 nucleotide sequence: TGCGCCAGCAGCCAAGTTTGGCCCCCGGAACAGCCCCAGCATTTT. It specifies CASSQVWPPEQPQHF.